This TCR beta chain is drawn from a study of T-cell reconstitution after alpha-beta-depleted transplantation in children. This clonotype is classed as medium-sized. Unique molecular identifiers featured in how the TCRbeta library was prepared. Each CDR3 protein is one row after TCRdb ran MiXCR on the PCR reads. The sample lists hundreds of thousands of distinct CDR3 sequences; roughly 18% were seen once. Trimming at V came to 0 bases and at J to 7 bases, leaving 12 bases not matched to a gene. Germline V CDR1 and CDR2: MNHEY, SVGAGI. The CDR3 has 17 residues. The chain carries TRBV6-5 and TRBJ2-1; 7 bases match TRBD2. This receptor was taken from a human donor who donated a stem cell graft to a child with acute lymphoblastic leukemia. The source was PBMCs from the stem cell graft donor, collected from the stem cell graft. The CDR3 coding sequence is TGTGCCAGCAGTTACTCGCCGGCGGGAGAGGTGTGGAATGAGCAGTTCTTC. Residues: CASSYSPAGEVWNEQFF.